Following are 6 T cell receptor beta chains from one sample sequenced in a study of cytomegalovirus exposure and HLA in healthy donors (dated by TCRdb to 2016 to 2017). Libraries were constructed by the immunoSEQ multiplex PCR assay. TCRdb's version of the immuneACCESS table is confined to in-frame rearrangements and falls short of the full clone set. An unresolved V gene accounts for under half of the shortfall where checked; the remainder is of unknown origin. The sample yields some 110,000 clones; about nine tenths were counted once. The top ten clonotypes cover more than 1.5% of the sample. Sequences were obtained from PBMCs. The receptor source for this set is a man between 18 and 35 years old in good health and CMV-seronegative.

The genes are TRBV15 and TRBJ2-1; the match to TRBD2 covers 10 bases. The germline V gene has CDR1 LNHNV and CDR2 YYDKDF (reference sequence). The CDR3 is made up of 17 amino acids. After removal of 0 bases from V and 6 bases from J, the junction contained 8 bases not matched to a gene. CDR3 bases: TGTGCCACCAGCAGAGAGTTGACTAGCGGGTACCGCAATGAGCAGTTCTTC. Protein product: CATSRELTSGYRNEQFF.

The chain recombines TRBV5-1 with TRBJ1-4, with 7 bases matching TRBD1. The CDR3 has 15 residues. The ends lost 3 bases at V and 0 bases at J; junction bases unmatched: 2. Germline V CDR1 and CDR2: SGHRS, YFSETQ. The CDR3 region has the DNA TGCGCCAGCAGCTGGGGACAGTCAACTAATGAAAAACTGTTTTTT. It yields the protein CASSWGQSTNEKLFF. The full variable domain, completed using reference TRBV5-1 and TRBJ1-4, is KAGVTQTPRYLIKTRGQQVTLSCSPISGHRSVSWYQQTPGQGLQFLFEYFSETQRNKGNFPGRFSGRQFSNSRSEMNVSTLELGDSALYLCASSWGQSTNEKLFFGSGTQLSVL.

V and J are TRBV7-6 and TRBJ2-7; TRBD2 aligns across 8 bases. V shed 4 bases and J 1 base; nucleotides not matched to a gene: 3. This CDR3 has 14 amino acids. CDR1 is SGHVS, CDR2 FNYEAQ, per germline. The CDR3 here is CASSSRGGSYEQYF. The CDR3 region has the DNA TGTGCCAGCAGCTCTCGCGGGGGGTCCTACGAGCAGTACTTC.

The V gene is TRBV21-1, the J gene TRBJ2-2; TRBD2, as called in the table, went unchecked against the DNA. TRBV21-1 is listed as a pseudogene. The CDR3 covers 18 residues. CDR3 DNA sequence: TGTGCCAGCAGCAAAGCTCCTCTCGCGCACTTGAACACCGGGGAGCTGTTTTTT. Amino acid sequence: CASSKAPLAHLNTGELFF.

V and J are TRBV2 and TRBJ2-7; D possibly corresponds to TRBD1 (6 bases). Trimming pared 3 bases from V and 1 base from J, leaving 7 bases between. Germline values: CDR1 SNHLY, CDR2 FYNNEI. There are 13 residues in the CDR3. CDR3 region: CASSEDRSYEQYF. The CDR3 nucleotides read TGTGCCAGCAGTGAGGACAGATCCTACGAGCAGTACTTC.

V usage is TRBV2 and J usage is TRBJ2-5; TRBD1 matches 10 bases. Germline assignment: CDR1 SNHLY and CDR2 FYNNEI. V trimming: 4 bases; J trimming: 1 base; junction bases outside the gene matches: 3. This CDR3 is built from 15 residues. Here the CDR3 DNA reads TGTGCCAGCAGTGGGAGGACAGGGGGCCAAGAGACCCAGTACTTC. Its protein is CASSGRTGGQETQYF.